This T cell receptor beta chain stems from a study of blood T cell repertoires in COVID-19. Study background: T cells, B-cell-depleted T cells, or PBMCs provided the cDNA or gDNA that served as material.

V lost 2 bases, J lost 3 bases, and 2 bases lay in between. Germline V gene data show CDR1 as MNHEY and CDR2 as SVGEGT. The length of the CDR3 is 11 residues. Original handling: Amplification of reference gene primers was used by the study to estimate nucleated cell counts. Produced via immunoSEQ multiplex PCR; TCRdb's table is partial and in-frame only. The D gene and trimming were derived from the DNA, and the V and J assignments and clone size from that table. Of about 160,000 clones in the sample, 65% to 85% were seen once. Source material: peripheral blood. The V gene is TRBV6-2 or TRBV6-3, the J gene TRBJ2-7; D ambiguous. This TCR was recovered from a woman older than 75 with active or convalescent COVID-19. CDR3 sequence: CASSYLYEQYF. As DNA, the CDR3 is TGTGCCAGCAGTTACCTCTACGAGCAGTACTTC.